Given below is one TCR beta chain in context. The data were obtained in a study of cytotoxic CD8 clonotypes in ibrutinib-treated CLL. The germline gives CDR1 MNHNS, CDR2 SASEGT. V shed 6 bases, J shed 4 bases, and the junction held 14 bases outside the gene matches. This CDR3 comprises 16 residues. Using immunoSEQ multiplex PCR, the repertoire was profiled, and TCRdb retains in-frame clones only, with some absent. The sample includes some 200,000 clones, 60% to 80% seen only once; the top ten take around 10%. This specimen was PBMCs, taken after 12 months of ibrutinib treatment. The rearrangement links TRBV6-1 to TRBJ1-1, with 7 nucleotides matching TRBD1. The TCR comes from a human donor with chronic lymphocytic leukemia. The CDR3 DNA is TGTGCCAGCAGAGAACACCCTACGCAGGGGGGCACTGAAGCTTTCTTT. As protein: CASREHPTQGGTEAFF.